The sequence of this T cell receptor (beta chain) was determined in a study of cytomegalovirus exposure and HLA in healthy donors. Study-level points and caveats: Rarity characterized most TCR sequences, yet some public TCRs appeared in many donors.

Both 60 Vbeta primers and 13 Jbeta primers went into the PCR. Measured with immunoSEQ multiplex PCR; TCRdb has only the in-frame clones, and not every one. Of 50,000 to 70,000 clones listed, approximately 71% are singletons. The V segment lost 4 bases and the J segment 5 bases; nucleotides outside the gene matches: 3. In germline, CDR1 is MNHEY, CDR2 SVGAGI. The CDR3 consists of 14 residues. Note on this clone: Antigen specificity is unknown. In the same sample, other DNA sequences code for this CDR3.

This clonotype originated in a man aged 40-55 years in good health and CMV-seropositive. V gene TRBV6-5 combines with J gene TRBJ1-4, with 8 bases identical to TRBD1. Sequenced input: PBMCs. CDR3 coding DNA: TGTGCCAGCAGTTCGGACAGGGCCAATGAAAAACTGTTTTTT. Amino acids: CASSSDRANEKLFF.